This T cell receptor beta chain was retrieved from a study of blood T cell repertoires in COVID-19. After removal of 5 bases from V and 5 bases from J, the junction contained 8 bases not matched to a gene. The CDR3 loop spans 14 amino acids. Per the germline V gene, CDR1 is SGHTS and CDR2 is YDEGEE. TCRdb keeps only in-frame clones here, not all; method: immunoSEQ multiplex PCR. Seen here are approximately 240,000 clones, 87% observed once, and the top ten hold about 6%. This clonotype originated in a woman in her 30s with acute COVID-19. Sequenced: PBMCs or T cells enriched from blood (not recorded which). The rearrangement joins TRBV5-8 to TRBJ1-1; 8 bases map to TRBD1. DNA for the CDR3: TGTGCCAGCAGTTTCTCCGGGACAGGTACTGAAGCTTTCTTT. Its translation is CASSFSGTGTEAFF.